The T cell receptor (beta chain) under discussion was sequenced for a study of blood T cell repertoires in COVID-19. The V gene's germline CDR1 is SQVTM and CDR2 ANQGSEA. Losses at the gene ends were 3 bases for V and 5 bases for J; bases not matched to a gene: 10. There are 17 residues in the CDR3. Profiling relied on immunoSEQ multiplex PCR, and the TCRdb table lists in-frame clones only, not all of them. The table lists some 300,000 clones, 87% of them singletons, with less than 2.5% in the top ten. The sequencing input was peripheral blood. The rearrangement uses TRBV29-1 and TRBJ2-2, with 12 bases that match TRBD2. The receptor was derived from a man younger than 35 with active or convalescent COVID-19. This CDR3 is CSVDSFLAGGFTGELFF. CDR3 nucleotides: TGCAGCGTTGATTCGTTTCTAGCGGGGGGGTTTACCGGGGAGCTGTTTTTT.